This TCR beta chain was observed in a study of OX40 agonist ivuxolimab in advanced cancers. This clone was counted a single time. Sequencing was performed with immunoSEQ multiplex PCR; in TCRdb, only in-frame clones are kept and a portion is missing. The table includes approximately 89,000 clones, approximately 91% detected once. The specimen was CD4+ or CD8+ T cells sorted from blood, collected in a trial of the OX40 agonist ivuxolimab. The source of this sequence is an adult with an advanced solid tumor such as melanoma, head and neck, liver or kidney cancer.

CDR3: CASSRRQGGSGNTIYF. The DNA of the CDR3 is TGTGCCAGCAGCCGAAGACAAGGGGGCTCTGGAAACACCATATATTTT. The chain links TRBV5-4 to TRBJ1-3, with D possibly matching TRBD1 (6 bases). Trimming cost V 4 bases and J 0 bases, with 14 bases left between them. This CDR3 has 16 residues. The germline V gene encodes CDR1 SGHNT and CDR2 YYREEE (reference sequence).